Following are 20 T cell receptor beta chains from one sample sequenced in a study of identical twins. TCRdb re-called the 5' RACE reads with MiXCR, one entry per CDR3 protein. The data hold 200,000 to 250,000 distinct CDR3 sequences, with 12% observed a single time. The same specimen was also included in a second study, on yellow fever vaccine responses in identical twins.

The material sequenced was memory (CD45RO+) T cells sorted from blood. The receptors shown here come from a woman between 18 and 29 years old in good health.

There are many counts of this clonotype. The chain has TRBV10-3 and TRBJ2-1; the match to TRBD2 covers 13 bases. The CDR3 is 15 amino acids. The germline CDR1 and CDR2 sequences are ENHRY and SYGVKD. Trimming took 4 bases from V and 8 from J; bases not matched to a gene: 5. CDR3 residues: CAISGLAGGIHEQFF. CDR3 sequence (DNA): TGTGCCATCAGTGGACTAGCGGGAGGTATCCATGAGCAGTTCTTC.

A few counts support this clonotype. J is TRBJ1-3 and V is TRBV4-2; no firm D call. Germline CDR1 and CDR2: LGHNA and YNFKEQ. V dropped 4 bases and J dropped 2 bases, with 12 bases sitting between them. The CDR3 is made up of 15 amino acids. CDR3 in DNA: TGTGCCAGCAGCCCGCAATGGGTGACTGGAAACACCATATATTTT. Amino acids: CASSPQWVTGNTIYF.

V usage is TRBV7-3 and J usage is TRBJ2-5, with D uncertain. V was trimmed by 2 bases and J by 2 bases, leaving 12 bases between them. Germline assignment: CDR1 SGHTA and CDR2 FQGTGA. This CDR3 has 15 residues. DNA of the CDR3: TGTGCCAGCAGCTTAGGGCTAGGCTCACAAGAGACCCAGTACTTC. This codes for CASSLGLGSQETQYF.

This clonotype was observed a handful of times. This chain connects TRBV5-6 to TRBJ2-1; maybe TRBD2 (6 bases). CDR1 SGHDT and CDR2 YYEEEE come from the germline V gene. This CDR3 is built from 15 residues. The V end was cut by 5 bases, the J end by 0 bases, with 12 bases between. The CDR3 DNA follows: TGTGCCAGCAGGGAGGGACGTACCTCCTACAATGAGCAGTTCTTC. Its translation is CASREGRTSYNEQFF. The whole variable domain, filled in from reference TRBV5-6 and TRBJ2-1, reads DAGVTQSPTHLIKTRGQQVTLRCSPKSGHDTVSWYQQALGQGPQFIFQYYEEEERQRGNFPDRFSGHQFPNYSSELNVNALLLGDSALYLCASREGRTSYNEQFFGPGTRLTVL.

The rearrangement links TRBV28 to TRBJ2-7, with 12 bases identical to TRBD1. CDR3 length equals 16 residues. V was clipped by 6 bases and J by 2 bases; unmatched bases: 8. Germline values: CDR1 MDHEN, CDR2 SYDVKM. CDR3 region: CASRGTGGGIPYEQYF. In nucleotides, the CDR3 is TGTGCCAGCAGGGGGACAGGGGGCGGAATCCCCTACGAGCAGTACTTC. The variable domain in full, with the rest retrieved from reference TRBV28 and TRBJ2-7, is DVKVTQSSRYLVKRTGEKVFLECVQDMDHENMFWYRQDPGLGLRLIYFSYDVKMKEKGDIPEGYSVSREKKERFSLILESASTNQTSMYLCASRGTGGGIPYEQYFGPGTRLTVT.

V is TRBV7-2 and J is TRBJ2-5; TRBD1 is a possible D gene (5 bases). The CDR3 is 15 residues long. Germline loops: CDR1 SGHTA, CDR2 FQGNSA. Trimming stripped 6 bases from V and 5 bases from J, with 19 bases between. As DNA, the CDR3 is TGTGCCAGCAGTAAAGACGGGTTCCACAGGGAGACCCAGTACTTC. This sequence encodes CASSKDGFHRETQYF.

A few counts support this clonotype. The CDR3 region has the DNA TGTGCCAGCAGCGGGAGAACACTAGCGGGGGGGAACACCGGGGAGCTGTTTTTT. This gives the protein CASSGRTLAGGNTGELFF. The V call is TRBV11-2, the J call TRBJ2-2, with 12 bases lining up with TRBD2. The trim removed 5 bases at V and 1 base at J, leaving 8 bases unmatched. CDR3 size: 18 residues. CDR1 and CDR2 from the germline V gene are SGHAT and FQNNGV.

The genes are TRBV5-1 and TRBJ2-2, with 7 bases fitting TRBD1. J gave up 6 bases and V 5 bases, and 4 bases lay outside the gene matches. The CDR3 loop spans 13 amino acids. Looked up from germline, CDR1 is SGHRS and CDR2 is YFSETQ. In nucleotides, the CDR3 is TGCGCCAGCAGGCCGGGGACAGCCGGGGAGCTGTTTTTT. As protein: CASRPGTAGELFF.

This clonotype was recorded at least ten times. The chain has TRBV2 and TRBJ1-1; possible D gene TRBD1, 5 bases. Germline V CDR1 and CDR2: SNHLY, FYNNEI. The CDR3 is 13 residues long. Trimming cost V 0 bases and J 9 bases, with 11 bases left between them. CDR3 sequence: CASSEARQGKAFF. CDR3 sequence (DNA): TGTGCCAGCAGTGAAGCTCGGCAGGGAAAAGCTTTCTTT. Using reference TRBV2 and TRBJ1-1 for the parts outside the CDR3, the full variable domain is EPEVTQTPSHQVTQMGQEVILRCVPISNHLYFYWYRQILGQKVEFLVSFYNNEISEKSEIFDDQFSVERPDGSNFTLKIRSTKLEDSAMYFCASSEARQGKAFFGQGTRLTVV.

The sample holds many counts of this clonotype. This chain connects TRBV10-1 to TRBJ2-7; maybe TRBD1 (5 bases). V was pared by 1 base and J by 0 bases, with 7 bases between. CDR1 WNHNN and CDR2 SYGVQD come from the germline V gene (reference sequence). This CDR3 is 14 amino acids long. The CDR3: CASSEYGASYEQYF. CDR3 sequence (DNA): TGCGCCAGCAGTGAGTATGGGGCCTCCTACGAGCAGTACTTC.

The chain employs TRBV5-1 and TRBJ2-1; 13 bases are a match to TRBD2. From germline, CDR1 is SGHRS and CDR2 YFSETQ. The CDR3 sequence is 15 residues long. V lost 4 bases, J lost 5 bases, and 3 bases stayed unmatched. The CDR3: CASSIGTSGDNEQFF. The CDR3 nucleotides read TGCGCCAGCAGCATTGGGACTAGCGGGGACAATGAGCAGTTCTTC.

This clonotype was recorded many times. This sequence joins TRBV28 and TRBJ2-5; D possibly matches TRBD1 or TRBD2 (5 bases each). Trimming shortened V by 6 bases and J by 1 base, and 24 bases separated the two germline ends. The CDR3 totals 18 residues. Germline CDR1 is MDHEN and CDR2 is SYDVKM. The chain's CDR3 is CASRSKYRDRSPQETQYF. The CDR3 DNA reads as TGTGCCAGCAGATCTAAATACCGGGACCGCTCCCCCCAAGAGACCCAGTACTTC.

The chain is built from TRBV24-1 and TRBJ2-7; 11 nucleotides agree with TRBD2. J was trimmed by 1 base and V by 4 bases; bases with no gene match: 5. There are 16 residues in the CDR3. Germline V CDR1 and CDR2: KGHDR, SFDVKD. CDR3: CATSDPGLAVSYEQYF. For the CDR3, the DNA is TGTGCCACCAGTGACCCGGGACTAGCGGTATCCTACGAGCAGTACTTC.

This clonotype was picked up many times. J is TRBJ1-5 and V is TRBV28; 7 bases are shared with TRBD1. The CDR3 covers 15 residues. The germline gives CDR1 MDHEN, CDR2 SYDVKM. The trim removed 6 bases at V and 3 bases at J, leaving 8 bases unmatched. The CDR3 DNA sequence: TGTGCCAGCAGCCCGACAGGGACCAACAATCAGCCCCAGCATTTT. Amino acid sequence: CASSPTGTNNQPQHF.

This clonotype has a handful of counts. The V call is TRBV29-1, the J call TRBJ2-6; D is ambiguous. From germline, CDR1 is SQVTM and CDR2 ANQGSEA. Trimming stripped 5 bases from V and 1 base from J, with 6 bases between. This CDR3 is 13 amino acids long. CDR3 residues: CSVLQSGANVLTF. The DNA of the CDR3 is TGCAGCGTTTTGCAGTCTGGGGCCAACGTCCTGACTTTC.

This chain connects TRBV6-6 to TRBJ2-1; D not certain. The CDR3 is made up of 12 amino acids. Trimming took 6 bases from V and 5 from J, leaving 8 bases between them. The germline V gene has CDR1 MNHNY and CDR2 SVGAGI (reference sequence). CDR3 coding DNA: TGTGCCAGCAGACTCCCCGACAATGAGCAGTTCTTC. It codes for CASRLPDNEQFF.

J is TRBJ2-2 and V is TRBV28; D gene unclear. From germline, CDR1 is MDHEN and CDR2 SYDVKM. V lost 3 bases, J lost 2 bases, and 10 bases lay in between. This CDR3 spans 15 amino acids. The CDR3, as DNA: TGTGCCAGCAGTTTGTACCAGACCAACACCGGGGAGCTGTTTTTT. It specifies CASSLYQTNTGELFF.

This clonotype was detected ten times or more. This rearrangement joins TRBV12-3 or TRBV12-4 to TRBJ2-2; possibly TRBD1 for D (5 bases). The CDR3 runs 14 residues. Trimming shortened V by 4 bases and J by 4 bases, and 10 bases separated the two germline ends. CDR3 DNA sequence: TGTGCCAGCAGTTCAGGGAAAATCACCGGGGAGCTGTTTTTT. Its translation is CASSSGKITGELFF.

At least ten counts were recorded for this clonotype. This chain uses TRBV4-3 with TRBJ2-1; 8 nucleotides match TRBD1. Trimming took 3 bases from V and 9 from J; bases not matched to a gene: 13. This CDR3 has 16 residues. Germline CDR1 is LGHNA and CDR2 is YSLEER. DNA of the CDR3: TGCGCCAGCAGCCAGGACCGACAGGGGCCCCTTAGTGAGCAGTTCTTC. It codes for CASSQDRQGPLSEQFF.

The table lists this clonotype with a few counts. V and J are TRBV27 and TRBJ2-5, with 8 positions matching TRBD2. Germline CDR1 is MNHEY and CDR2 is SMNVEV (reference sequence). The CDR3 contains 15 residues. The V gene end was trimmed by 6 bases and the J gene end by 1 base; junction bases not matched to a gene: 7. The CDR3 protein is CASSLSGRTQETQYF. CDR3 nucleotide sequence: TGTGCCAGCAGCCTAAGCGGGAGAACCCAAGAGACCCAGTACTTC.